This TCR beta chain is drawn from a study of T-cell memory formation after mild COVID-19. This clonotype appeared a single time. Germline V gives CDR1 SEHNR, CDR2 FQNEAQ (reference sequence). The CDR3 sequence is 12 residues long. The V end was cut by 5 bases, the J end by 8 bases, with 7 bases between. One entry per CDR3 protein results from TCRdb running MiXCR on the 5' RACE reads. Of about 400,000 distinct CDR3 sequences listed, roughly a quarter are singletons. This rearrangement joins TRBV7-9 to TRBJ1-6; D is ambiguous. Material: PBMCs or a T cell subset sorted from them (not recorded which). The sequence was collected from an adult woman who had mild COVID-19 (a few samples of this study predate the infection). Cell type and time point are not known. The CDR3 region has the DNA TGTGCCAGCAGCCTCCCGGATTCACCCCTCCACTTT. It codes for CASSLPDSPLHF.